Each of the 11 T cell receptor beta chains below was sequenced from the same sample in a study of blood T cell repertoires in COVID-19. Libraries were prepared by immunoSEQ multiplex PCR; TCRdb keeps only in-frame clonotypes and omits some of them. The data hold around 110,000 clones, with about nine tenths observed a single time. The source material was peripheral blood. The receptors derive from a human donor with active COVID-19. The donor label of this sample is uncertain.

The chain carries TRBV4-3 and TRBJ2-1; 10 nucleotides match TRBD1. The CDR3 spans 17 residues. Germline CDR1 reads LGHNA; CDR2 reads YSLEER. V lost 3 bases to trimming and J lost 4 bases; unmatched junction nucleotides: 9. The chain's CDR3 is CASSQRNGQGGYNEQFF. Written as DNA, the CDR3 is TGCGCCAGCAGCCAGAGAAACGGACAGGGGGGGTACAATGAGCAGTTCTTC.

This chain links TRBV10-1 with TRBJ2-1; TRBD2 matches at 12 bases. V lost 3 bases to trimming and J lost 4 bases; unmatched junction nucleotides: 4. This CDR3 contains 16 residues. From germline, CDR1 is WNHNN and CDR2 SYGVQD (reference sequence). CDR3 protein: CASSDMTSGGYNEQFF. The CDR3 coding sequence is TGCGCCAGCAGTGATATGACTAGCGGGGGATACAATGAGCAGTTCTTC.

The chain links TRBV2 to TRBJ1-6; a weak D match, TRBD1 (6 bases). This CDR3 is built from 16 residues. Germline-derived CDR1 and CDR2 are SNHLY and FYNNEI. With 1 base removed from V and 10 bases from J, the gap between germline ends came to 17 bases. The CDR3 coding sequence is TGTGCCAGCAGTGAAGGAGGGTACAGGGAAGGCTCACCCCTCCACTTT. It specifies CASSEGGYREGSPLHF.

The chain is built from TRBV20-1 and TRBJ2-5; 14 nucleotides line up with TRBD2. With 3 bases clipped from V and 2 bases from J, the junction kept 5 bases outside the gene matches. The CDR3 covers 16 residues. CDR1 and CDR2 (germline): DFQATT, SNEGSKA (reference sequence). CDR3 sequence (DNA): TGCAGTGCTAGTCCCGGACTAGCGGGGGGACAAGAGACCCAGTACTTC. This translates into CSASPGLAGGQETQYF.

The genes are TRBV28 and TRBJ1-1; D perhaps matches TRBD1 (6 bases). Germline V lookup: CDR1 MDHEN, CDR2 SYDVKM. The CDR3 is 16 amino acids. V dropped 3 bases and J dropped 1 base, with 15 bases sitting between them. The CDR3 spells CASSLFQGPPNTEAFF. In DNA, the CDR3 is TGTGCCAGCAGTTTGTTCCAGGGGCCCCCGAACACTGAAGCTTTCTTT. The whole variable domain, filled in from reference TRBV28 and TRBJ1-1, reads DVKVTQSSRYLVKRTGEKVFLECVQDMDHENMFWYRQDPGLGLRLIYFSYDVKMKEKGDIPEGYSVSREKKERFSLILESASTNQTSMYLCASSLFQGPPNTEAFFGQGTRLTVV.

This chain links TRBV11-2 with TRBJ2-1; D may be TRBD1 (5 bases). V dropped 3 bases and J dropped 1 base, with 7 bases sitting between them. Per the germline V gene, CDR1 is SGHAT and CDR2 is FQNNGV. CDR3 length: 14 amino acids. The CDR3 nucleotides read TGTGCCAGCAGCTTGGGGCTATCCTACAATGAGCAGTTCTTC. Its translation: CASSLGLSYNEQFF.

The rearrangement joins TRBV18 to TRBJ1-2; D is ambiguous. The germline CDR1 and CDR2 sequences are KGHSH and LQKENI. Trimming pared 3 bases from V and 8 bases from J, leaving 13 bases between. The CDR3 spans 13 residues. The CDR3, as DNA: TGTGCCAGCTCACCTGACACCTCTGAGGGCTACACCTTC. Protein sequence: CASSPDTSEGYTF.

The chain combines TRBV6-2 or TRBV6-3 with TRBJ1-2, with D maybe TRBD1 (5 bases). Trimming took 3 bases from V and 4 from J, leaving 12 bases between them. The CDR3 runs 14 residues. CDR1 is MNHEY and CDR2 is SVGEGT in the germline V gene. In DNA, the CDR3 is TGTGCCAGCAGTTATCAAGACAGACTCTATGGCTACACCTTC. It yields the protein CASSYQDRLYGYTF.

This chain connects TRBV5-5 to TRBJ2-5, with 8 bases that match TRBD1. The CDR3 contains 15 residues. Germline trimming cut 0 bases from V and 4 bases from J; bases unmatched to any gene: 5. Germline values: CDR1 SGHKS, CDR2 YYEKEE (reference sequence). The CDR3 loop is CASSLGQGAGETQYF. In nucleotides, the CDR3 is TGTGCCAGCAGCTTGGGGCAGGGGGCAGGAGAGACCCAGTACTTC.

The V call is TRBV9, the J call TRBJ2-5; 10 bases map to TRBD2. The V segment lost 0 bases and the J segment 5 bases; nucleotides outside the gene matches: 10. The CDR3 is made up of 17 amino acids. Germline V gives CDR1 SGDLS, CDR2 YYNGEE. The DNA of the CDR3 is TGTGCCAGCAGCGTAGGTCTAGCGGGGGCCACTGGCGAGACCCAGTACTTC. Its translation is CASSVGLAGATGETQYF.

This chain links TRBV28 with TRBJ2-7, with 8 bases lining up with TRBD1. The CDR3 extends over 14 amino acids. Trimming took 4 bases from V and 3 from J; bases not matched to a gene: 5. Germline CDR1 and CDR2: MDHEN and SYDVKM. CDR3 sequence reads: CASSSTGQVYEQYF. The CDR3 nucleotides read TGTGCCAGCAGTTCTACGGGACAGGTCTACGAGCAGTACTTC.